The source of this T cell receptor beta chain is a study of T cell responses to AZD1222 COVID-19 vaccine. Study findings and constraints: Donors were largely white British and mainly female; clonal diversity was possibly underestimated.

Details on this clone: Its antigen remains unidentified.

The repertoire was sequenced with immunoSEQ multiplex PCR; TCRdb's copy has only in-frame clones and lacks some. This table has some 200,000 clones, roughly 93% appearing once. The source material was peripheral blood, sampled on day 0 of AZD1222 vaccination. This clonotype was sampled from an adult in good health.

The CDR3: CASSLDSAGGDNEKLFF. The CDR3 nucleotides are TGTGCCAGCAGCTTAGACTCGGCAGGGGGGGATAATGAAAAACTGTTTTTT. The rearrangement uses TRBV7-2 and TRBJ1-4; 7 positions match TRBD1. The CDR3 sequence is 17 residues long. J was trimmed by 4 bases and V by 1 base; bases with no gene match: 9. CDR1 is SGHTA, CDR2 FQGNSA, per germline.